This entry lists 32 T cell receptor beta chains sequenced from one sample in a study of response to subunit inactivated influenza vaccine. MiXCR, applied by TCRdb to the RT-PCR reads, yields one record per CDR3 protein. This table has roughly 170,000 distinct CDR3 sequences, around 9.2% appearing once. The specimen was non-naive T cells sorted from PBMCs, collected on the day of vaccination. The receptors here all came from a man aged 50-60 years who received an inactivated influenza vaccine.

This rearrangement joins TRBV7-8 to TRBJ2-2, with 15 bases identical to TRBD2. The CDR3 totals 19 residues. Unmatched junction bases numbered 10, after V lost 5 bases and J lost 3 bases. Germline CDR1 is SGHVS and CDR2 is FQNEAQ. The CDR3: CASSTHGLAGGRDTGELFF. CDR3 nucleotides: TGTGCCAGCAGCACGCACGGACTAGCGGGAGGGCGGGACACCGGGGAGCTGTTTTTT.

This clonotype occurred a few times. One junction end disagrees with the germline gene, perhaps due to a read error. The CDR3 region has the DNA TGCGCCAGCAGTGAAGCCGTCCAAGGGACCCAGTACTTC. Its translation is CASSEAVQGTQYF. The genes are TRBV10-1 and TRBJ2-5; D is uncertain. CDR1 and CDR2 from the germline V gene are WNHNN and SYGVQD (reference sequence). The CDR3 covers 13 residues.

This clonotype was seen a handful of times. V and J are TRBV7-9 and TRBJ2-3; 9 bases map to TRBD2. CDR3 size: 17 residues. Germline loops: CDR1 SEHNR, CDR2 FQNEAQ (reference sequence). J gave up 4 bases and V 1 base, and 9 bases lay outside the gene matches. The CDR3 region is CASSLGGSGTSPDTQYF. For the CDR3, the DNA is TGTGCCAGCAGCTTAGGGGGCTCCGGGACTAGCCCAGATACGCAGTATTTT.

The V and J genes are TRBV9 and TRBJ2-1; TRBD2 might be the D (6 bases). CDR3 size: 14 residues. Looked up from germline, CDR1 is SGDLS and CDR2 is YYNGEE. V dropped 2 bases and J dropped 6 bases, with 12 bases sitting between them. The CDR3 region is CASSVGPGVNEQFF. The CDR3 DNA is TGTGCCAGCAGCGTTGGACCGGGGGTCAATGAGCAGTTCTTC.

This clonotype was detected only a few times. The chain joins TRBV20-1 to TRBJ1-5; D is unresolved. V lost 3 bases, J lost 4 bases, and 10 bases lay in between. The CDR3 loop spans 13 amino acids. Germline CDR1 DFQATT, CDR2 SNEGSKA (reference sequence). This CDR3 is CSASRGINQPQHF. The CDR3 coding sequence is TGCAGTGCTAGTCGGGGTATTAATCAGCCCCAGCATTTT.

This clonotype was seen more than once but under ten times. The chain joins TRBV9 to TRBJ2-2; TRBD1 is a possible D gene (5 bases). Germline values: CDR1 SGDLS, CDR2 YYNGEE. V was shortened by 4 bases and J by 5 bases, with 12 bases between the two germline ends. CDR3 length: 14 amino acids. CDR3 protein: CASSLGPRTGELFF. CDR3 DNA sequence: TGTGCCAGCAGCCTGGGGCCGAGGACCGGGGAGCTGTTTTTT.

Only a few counts were recorded for this clonotype. The rearrangement links TRBV19 to TRBJ2-7; 11 bases map to TRBD2. CDR1 LNHDA and CDR2 SQIVND come from the germline V gene (reference sequence). The V segment lost 2 bases and the J segment 3 bases; nucleotides outside the gene matches: 0. The CDR3 has 14 residues. The DNA for the CDR3 is TGTGCCAGTAGTATAACTAGCGGGAGCTACGAGCAGTACTTC. Amino acid sequence: CASSITSGSYEQYF.

J is TRBJ1-2 and V is TRBV14; TRBD1 agrees at 8 bases. The CDR3 extends over 15 amino acids. The junction had 5 bases not matched to a gene; V was cut back by 0 bases and J by 5 bases. CDR1 and CDR2 from the germline V gene are SGHDN and FVKESK. CDR3 DNA: TGTGCCAGCAGCCAAGACGTAGGACAGGGTTATGGCTACACCTTC. Translation: CASSQDVGQGYGYTF. Full variable domain (missing parts from reference TRBV14 and TRBJ1-2): EAGVTQFPSHSVIEKGQTVTLRCDPISGHDNLYWYRRVMGKEIKFLLHFVKESKQDESGMPNNRFLAERTGGTYSTLKVQPAELEDSGVYFCASSQDVGQGYGYTFGSGTRLTVV.

This clonotype was seen ten or more times. This chain connects TRBV12-3 or TRBV12-4 to TRBJ2-6, with D possibly called TRBD1 or TRBD2 (5 bases each). Trimming left V 7 bases short and J 4 bases short, with 11 bases between. This CDR3 region has 14 residues. Written as DNA, the CDR3 is TGTGCCAGCACTCGGGACCTGGGGGCCAACGTCCTGACTTTC. Encoded protein: CASTRDLGANVLTF.

In its sample, this clonotype was seen a few times. The rearrangement uses TRBV28 and TRBJ2-7, with D maybe TRBD1 (7 bases). V dropped 7 bases and J dropped 9 bases, with 31 bases sitting between them. The CDR3 is 17 residues long. The V gene's germline CDR1 is MDHEN and CDR2 SYDVKM. The CDR3 here is CASTLGRGGTAKRGQYF. CDR3 nucleotide sequence: TGTGCCAGCACCTTAGGCCGAGGGGGGACAGCTAAAAGGGGGCAGTACTTC. The variable domain in full, with the rest retrieved from reference TRBV28 and TRBJ2-7, is DVKVTQSSRYLVKRTGEKVFLECVQDMDHENMFWYRQDPGLGLRLIYFSYDVKMKEKGDIPEGYSVSREKKERFSLILESASTNQTSMYLCASTLGRGGTAKRGQYFGPGTRLTVT.

There are many counts of this clonotype. This chain connects TRBV6-1 to TRBJ1-4; no reliable D call. Trimming shortened V by 0 bases and J by 8 bases, and 4 bases separated the two germline ends. The V gene's germline CDR1 is MNHNS and CDR2 SASEGT. The length of the CDR3 is 12 residues. The CDR3 loop is CASSEAREKLFF. The CDR3 bases are TGTGCCAGCAGTGAAGCTAGAGAAAAACTGTTTTTT.

This clonotype was detected only a few times. The chain links TRBV7-8 to TRBJ1-2, with D perhaps TRBD1 (5 bases). This CDR3 region has 14 residues. Germline loops: CDR1 SGHVS, CDR2 FQNEAQ. The V end was cut by 2 bases, the J end by 7 bases, with 14 bases between. This CDR3 is CASSLRTSLAGYTF. The CDR3 nucleotides read TGTGCCAGCAGCTTAAGGACAAGCCTGGCTGGCTACACCTTC. Supplemented by reference TRBV7-8 and TRBJ1-2, the full variable domain reads GAGVSQSPRYKVAKRGQDVALRCDPISGHVSLFWYQQALGQGPEFLTYFQNEAQLDKSGLPSDRFFAERPEGSVSTLKIQRTQQEDSAVYLCASSLRTSLAGYTFGSGTRLTVV.

This clonotype has ten or more counts. V gene TRBV11-2 combines with J gene TRBJ2-5, with 7 bases lining up with TRBD1. The CDR3 sequence is 15 residues long. J gave up 1 base and V 5 bases, and 7 bases lay outside the gene matches. Germline lookup yields CDR1 SGHAT and CDR2 FQNNGV. Written as DNA, the CDR3 is TGTGCCAGCAGCCTAAGACAGGGCGGCCAAGAGACCCAGTACTTC. This gives the protein CASSLRQGGQETQYF.

This clonotype turned up a few times. The CDR3 sequence is CSARGLALASSYNEQFF. In DNA form, the CDR3 reads TGCAGTGCTAGAGGACTAGCGCTAGCCAGCTCGTACAATGAGCAGTTCTTC. This chain uses TRBV20-1 with TRBJ2-1, with 8 bases fitting TRBD2. The CDR3 totals 17 residues. CDR1 DFQATT and CDR2 SNEGSKA come from the germline V gene (reference sequence). V shed 1 base and J 4 bases; nucleotides not matched to a gene: 12.

This clonotype showed up just a few times. The V call is TRBV5-1, the J call TRBJ2-1; TRBD2 matches 10 bases. CDR1 and CDR2 from the germline V gene are SGHRS and YFSETQ. The length of the CDR3 is 16 residues. V lost 1 base and J lost 4; bases outside the gene matches: 5. This CDR3 reads CASSLSVAGGYNEQFF. The CDR3 bases are TGCGCCAGCAGCTTGTCCGTAGCGGGGGGATACAATGAGCAGTTCTTC.

This clonotype has a count of ten or more. The genes are TRBV20-1 and TRBJ1-1; D call uncertain. The CDR3 covers 12 residues. V was trimmed by 5 bases and J by 1 base, leaving 8 bases between them. Germline V gene lookup returns CDR1 DFQATT and CDR2 SNEGSKA (reference sequence). This chain's CDR3 is CSAQPKNTEAFF. CDR3 coding DNA: TGCAGTGCTCAACCAAAGAACACTGAAGCTTTCTTT.

The V gene is TRBV5-8, the J gene TRBJ1-4, with TRBD1 matching 11 bases. V gave up 4 bases and J gave up 8 bases; unmatched junction bases: 4. From germline, CDR1 is SGHTS and CDR2 YDEGEE. The CDR3 is 14 residues long. The CDR3 nucleotides read TGTGCCAGCAGCCGGACAGGGGGCGAAGAAAAACTGTTTTTT. Its protein product is CASSRTGGEEKLFF.

The sample holds a few counts of this clonotype. The junction departs from germline at one end; a sequencing error may be responsible. This sequence joins TRBV28 and TRBJ2-1, with 7 bases fitting TRBD1. Germline values: CDR1 MDHEN, CDR2 SYDVKM. This CDR3 contains 14 residues. CDR3: CARSSATGFNEQFF. In DNA, the CDR3 is TGTGCCAGAAGTTCTGCGACAGGGTTCAATGAGCAGTTCTTC.

This CDR3 is CASSLEGPWTTQYF. The CDR3 DNA is TGTGCCAGCAGTTTAGAGGGGCCCTGGACTACGCAGTATTTT. The J gene is TRBJ2-3, the V gene TRBV27; D tentatively fits TRBD1 or TRBD2 (5 bases each). The ends were cut back, 2 bases at V and 8 bases at J, with 14 bases in the middle. Germline V gene sequence: CDR1 MNHEY, CDR2 SMNVEV (reference sequence). This CDR3 is built from 14 residues.

This clonotype was detected only a few times. This chain links TRBV24-1 with TRBJ2-5; maybe TRBD2 (6 bases). The length of the CDR3 is 14 residues. V was trimmed by 5 bases and J by 3 bases, leaving 12 bases between them. CDR1 and CDR2 (germline): KGHDR, SFDVKD. The CDR3 spells CATSATTGEETQYF. The CDR3 DNA reads TGTGCCACCAGTGCCACGACGGGGGAAGAGACCCAGTACTTC.

The chain carries TRBV11-1 and TRBJ2-5; D is undetermined. V was pared by 8 bases and J by 5 bases, with 12 bases between. Germline values: CDR1 SGHAT, CDR2 FQDESV (reference sequence). The CDR3 consists of 12 residues. CDR3 DNA sequence: TGTGCCAGCGAGGCCGTTTCTGAGACCCAGTACTTC. Translation gives CASEAVSETQYF.

This clonotype was recorded at least ten times. This chain joins TRBV12-5 and TRBJ1-1, with 12 bases aligning to TRBD1. Per germline, CDR1 LGHNT and CDR2 FRNRAP. The junction had 10 bases not matched to a gene; V was cut back by 6 bases and J by 8 bases. The CDR3 loop spans 15 amino acids. DNA of the CDR3: TGTGCTAGTGGATCGGGACAGGGGGCTGAGTTCGAAGCTTTCTTT. It codes for CASGSGQGAEFEAFF. Full variable domain (missing parts from reference TRBV12-5 and TRBJ1-1): DARVTQTPRHKVTEMGQEVTMRCQPILGHNTVFWYRQTMMQGLELLAYFRNRAPLDDSGMPKDRFSAEMPDATLATLKIQPSEPRDSAVYFCASGSGQGAEFEAFFGQGTRLTVV.

The chain links TRBV3-1 to TRBJ2-7; D is undetermined. Between the trimmed V and J ends, which lost 0 bases and 9 bases, there was a span of 9 bases. The germline gives CDR1 LGHDT, CDR2 YNNKEL (reference sequence). This CDR3 contains 12 residues. CDR3 residues: CASSQEGLRQYF. CDR3 coding DNA: TGTGCCAGCAGCCAAGAGGGCCTACGGCAGTACTTC.

J is TRBJ2-5 and V is TRBV28, with a weak D call TRBD2 (7 bases). From germline, CDR1 is MDHEN and CDR2 SYDVKM. Deletions cut 3 bases from V and 5 bases from J, with 19 bases between. The CDR3 extends over 16 amino acids. The CDR3 DNA is TGTGCCAGCAGTTTGTCCCTAGGGGGGGGTGTGGAGACCCAGTACTTC. This encodes CASSLSLGGGVETQYF.

This clonotype was picked up many times. This CDR3 reads CASRVTGDAEAFF. Here the CDR3 DNA reads TGTGCCAGCAGAGTTACAGGGGACGCTGAAGCTTTCTTT. This chain connects TRBV12-3 or TRBV12-4 to TRBJ1-1, with 7 bases fitting TRBD1. The CDR3 extends over 13 amino acids. The V gene end was trimmed by 6 bases and the J gene end by 6 bases; junction bases not matched to a gene: 7.

The chain uses TRBV10-3 and TRBJ2-2; 14 nucleotides line up with TRBD2. This CDR3 is 16 amino acids long. CDR1 ENHRY and CDR2 SYGVKD come from the germline V gene. Trimming cost V 6 bases and J 7 bases; bases outside gene matches: 7. CDR3 sequence: CAIRPGLAGEVGELFF. CDR3 nucleotide sequence: TGTGCCATCAGACCGGGACTAGCGGGAGAAGTCGGGGAGCTGTTTTTT.

The sample holds many counts of this clonotype. The chain has TRBV9 and TRBJ2-1; D remains unclear. The CDR3 spans 15 residues. Germline-derived CDR1 and CDR2 are SGDLS and YYNGEE. Trimming stripped 0 bases from V and 0 bases from J, with 7 bases between. DNA of the CDR3: TGTGCCAGCAGCGTAGAGCCTAGCTCCTACAATGAGCAGTTCTTC. Translation gives CASSVEPSSYNEQFF.

In regard to this clonotype: One junction end does not reproduce the germline sequence, and a read error may be involved. The CDR3 DNA sequence: TGTGCCAGCAGCCCGGCGGGTGCCTATAATTCACCCCTCCTCTTT. Amino acids: CASSPAGAYNSPLLF. The V and J genes are TRBV3-1 and TRBJ1-6; D not resolved. CDR3 length equals 15 residues. CDR1 is LGHDT, CDR2 YNNKEL, per germline (reference sequence). The variable domain in full, completed from reference TRBV3-1 and TRBJ1-6, reads DTAVSQTPKYLVTQMGNDKSIKCEQNLGHDTMYWYKQDSKKFLKIMFSYNNKELIINETVPNRFSPKSPDKAHLNLHINSLELGDSAVYFCASSPAGAYNSPLLFGNGTRLTVT.

This clonotype was counted ten times or more. V usage is TRBV7-2 and J usage is TRBJ2-3; TRBD2 matches 8 bases. With 2 bases clipped from V and 3 bases from J, the junction kept 7 bases outside the gene matches. There are 16 residues in the CDR3. Germline CDR1 and CDR2: SGHTA and FQGNSA. The CDR3 coding sequence is TGTGCCAGCAGCTTATTTGGGGGCGGGAGGACAGATACGCAGTATTTT. Protein sequence: CASSLFGGGRTDTQYF. The full variable domain, in which reference TRBV7-2 and TRBJ2-3 provide the parts outside the CDR3, is GAGVSQSPSNKVTEKGKDVELRCDPISGHTALYWYRQSLGQGLEFLIYFQGNSAPDKSGLPSDRFSAERTGGSVSTLTIQRTQQEDSAVYLCASSLFGGGRTDTQYFGPGTRLTVL.

This chain links TRBV4-2 with TRBJ2-7, with 9 bases identical to TRBD1. The CDR3 length is 15 residues. From germline, CDR1 is LGHNA and CDR2 YNFKEQ. V was pared by 3 bases and J by 6 bases, with 9 bases of the junction left unmatched. CDR3 DNA sequence: TGTGCCAGCAGCCACGACCGGGACAGGGTCGGCGAGCAGTACTTC. Translated: CASSHDRDRVGEQYF.

This clonotype was counted at least ten times. The chain carries TRBV12-3 or TRBV12-4 and TRBJ1-5, with no clear D. Deletions cut 3 bases from V and 2 bases from J, with 14 bases between. The CDR3 runs 16 residues. CDR3 sequence reads: CASSFGLTSGNQPQHF. DNA for the CDR3: TGTGCCAGCAGTTTTGGACTAACCTCCGGCAATCAGCCCCAGCATTTT.

This clonotype has more than one count but fewer than ten. The CDR3: CASSFSGRGPGELFF. The CDR3 DNA sequence: TGTGCCAGCAGCTTCAGTGGCAGGGGGCCCGGGGAGCTGTTTTTT. This rearrangement joins TRBV7-9 to TRBJ2-2, with 8 bases identical to TRBD1. With V trimmed by 3 bases and J by 6 bases, 6 bases remained unmatched. CDR1 and CDR2 (germline): SEHNR, FQNEAQ (reference sequence). The CDR3 contains 15 residues. Full variable domain (rest looked up from reference TRBV7-9 and TRBJ2-2): DTGVSQNPRHKITKRGQNVTFRCDPISEHNRLYWYRQTLGQGPEFLTYFQNEAQLEKSRLLSDRFSAERPKGSFSTLEIQRTEQGDSAMYLCASSFSGRGPGELFFGEGSRLTVL.